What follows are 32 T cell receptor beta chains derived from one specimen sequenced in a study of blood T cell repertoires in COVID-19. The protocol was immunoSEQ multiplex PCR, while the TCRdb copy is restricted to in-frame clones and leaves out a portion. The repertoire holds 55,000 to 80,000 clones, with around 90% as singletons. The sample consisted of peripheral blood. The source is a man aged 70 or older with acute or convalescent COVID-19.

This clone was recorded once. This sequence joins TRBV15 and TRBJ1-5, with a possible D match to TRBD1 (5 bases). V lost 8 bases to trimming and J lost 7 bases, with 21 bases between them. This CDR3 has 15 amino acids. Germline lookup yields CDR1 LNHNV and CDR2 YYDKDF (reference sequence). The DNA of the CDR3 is TGTGCCACCGCCCGCGGGGCAGGGCTCTGGCAGCCCCAGCATTTT. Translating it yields CATARGAGLWQPQHF. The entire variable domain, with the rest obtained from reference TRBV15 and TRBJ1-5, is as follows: DAMVIQNPRYQVTQFGKPVTLSCSQTLNHNVMYWYQQKSSQAPKLLFHYYDKDFNNEADTPDNFQSRRPNTSFCFLDIRSPGLGDTAMYLCATARGAGLWQPQHFGDGTRLSIL.

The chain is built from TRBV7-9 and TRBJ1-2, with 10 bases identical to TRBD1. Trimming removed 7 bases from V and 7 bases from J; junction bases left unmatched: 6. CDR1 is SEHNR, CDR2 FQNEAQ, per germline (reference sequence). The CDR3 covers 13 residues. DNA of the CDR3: TGTGCCAGCACCCGACAGGGGGCTACTGGCTACACCTTC. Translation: CASTRQGATGYTF.

The CDR3 DNA reads as TGTGCCAGCAACGACAGAAATCAGCCCCAGCATTTT. This translates into CASNDRNQPQHF. The chain couples TRBV6-5 to TRBJ1-5; weak D call: TRBD1 (5 bases). The V gene's germline CDR1 is MNHEY and CDR2 SVGAGI. CDR3 length equals 12 residues. V dropped 7 bases and J dropped 4 bases, with 8 bases sitting between them.

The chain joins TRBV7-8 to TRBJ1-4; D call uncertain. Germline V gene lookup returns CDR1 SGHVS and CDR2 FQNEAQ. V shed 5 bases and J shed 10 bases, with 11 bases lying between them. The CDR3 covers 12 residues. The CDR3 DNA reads TGTGCCAGCAGCAGGGAGGGTCCAAAACTGTTTTTT. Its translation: CASSREGPKLFF.

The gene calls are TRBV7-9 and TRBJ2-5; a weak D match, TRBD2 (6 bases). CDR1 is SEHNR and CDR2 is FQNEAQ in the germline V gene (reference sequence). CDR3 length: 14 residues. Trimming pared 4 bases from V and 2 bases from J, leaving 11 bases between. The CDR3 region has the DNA TGTGCCAGCAGCTCCCGGGACTTTCAAGAGACCCAGTACTTC. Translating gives CASSSRDFQETQYF.

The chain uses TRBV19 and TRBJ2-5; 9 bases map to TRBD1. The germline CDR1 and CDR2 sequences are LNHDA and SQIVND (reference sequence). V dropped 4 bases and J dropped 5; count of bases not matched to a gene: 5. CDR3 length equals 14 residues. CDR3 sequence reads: CASSTGTGWETQYF. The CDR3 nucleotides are TGTGCCAGTAGTACCGGGACAGGGTGGGAGACCCAGTACTTC. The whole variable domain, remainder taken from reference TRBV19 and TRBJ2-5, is DGGITQSPKYLFRKEGQNVTLSCEQNLNHDAMYWYRQDPGQGLRLIYYSQIVNDFQKGDIAEGYSVSREKKESFPLTVTSAQKNPTAFYLCASSTGTGWETQYFGPGTRLLVL.

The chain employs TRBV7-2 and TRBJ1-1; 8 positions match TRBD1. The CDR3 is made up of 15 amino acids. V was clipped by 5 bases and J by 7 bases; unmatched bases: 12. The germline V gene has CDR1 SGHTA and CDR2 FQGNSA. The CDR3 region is CASSPSLRGRNEAFF. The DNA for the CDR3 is TGTGCCAGCAGCCCATCACTCAGGGGGCGGAATGAAGCTTTCTTT.

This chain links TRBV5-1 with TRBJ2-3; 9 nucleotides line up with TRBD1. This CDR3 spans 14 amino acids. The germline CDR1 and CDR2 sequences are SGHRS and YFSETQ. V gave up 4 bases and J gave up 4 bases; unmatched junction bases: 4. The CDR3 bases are TGCGCCAGCAGCCAGGGACAGGGCCCAGATACGCAGTATTTT. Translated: CASSQGQGPDTQYF.

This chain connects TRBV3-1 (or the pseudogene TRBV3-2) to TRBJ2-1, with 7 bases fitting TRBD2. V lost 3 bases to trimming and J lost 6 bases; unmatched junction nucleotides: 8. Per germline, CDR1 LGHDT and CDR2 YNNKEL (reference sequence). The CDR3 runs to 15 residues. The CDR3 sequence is CASSHSGGSFNEQFF. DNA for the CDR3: TGTGCCAGCAGCCACTCTGGCGGGAGTTTCAATGAGCAGTTCTTC.

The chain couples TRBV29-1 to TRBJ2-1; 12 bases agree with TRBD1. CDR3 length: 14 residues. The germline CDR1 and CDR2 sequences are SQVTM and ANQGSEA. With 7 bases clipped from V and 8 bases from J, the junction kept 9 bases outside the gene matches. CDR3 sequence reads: CSAWDRGRIDEQFF. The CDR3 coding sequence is TGCAGCGCTTGGGACAGGGGGCGAATTGATGAGCAGTTCTTC.

CDR3 DNA sequence: TGTGCCAGCTCCCCTCCCCCAAAACTGGAGGGAGCCGAGCAGTACTTC. Translation gives CASSPPPKLEGAEQYF. The V call is TRBV18, the J call TRBJ2-7, with D perhaps TRBD2 (6 bases). The CDR3 is 16 amino acids. The V end lost 6 bases, the J end lost 6 bases, and 24 bases lay between the germline ends. The germline V gene has CDR1 KGHSH and CDR2 LQKENI.

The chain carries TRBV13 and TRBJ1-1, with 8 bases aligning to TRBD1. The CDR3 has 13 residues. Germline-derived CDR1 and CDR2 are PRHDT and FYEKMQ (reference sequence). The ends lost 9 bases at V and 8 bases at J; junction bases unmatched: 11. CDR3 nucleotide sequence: TGTGCCAGTATAAAGGGACGGGACAGGGAAGCTTTCTTT. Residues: CASIKGRDREAFF.

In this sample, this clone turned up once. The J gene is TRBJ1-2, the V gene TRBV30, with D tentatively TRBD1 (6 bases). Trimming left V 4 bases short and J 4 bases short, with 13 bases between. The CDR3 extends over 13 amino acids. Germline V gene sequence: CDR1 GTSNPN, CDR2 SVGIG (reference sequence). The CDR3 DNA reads TGTGCCTGGAACCGGGACAAAGGCTATGGCTACACCTTC. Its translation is CAWNRDKGYGYTF.

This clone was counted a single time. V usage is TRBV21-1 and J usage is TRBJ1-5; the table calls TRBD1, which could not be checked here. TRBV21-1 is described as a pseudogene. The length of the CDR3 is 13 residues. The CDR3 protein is CAPQLYSNQPQHF. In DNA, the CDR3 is TGTGCCCCACAATTGTATAGCAATCAGCCCCAGCATTTT.

CDR3 loop: CASSEAPGGGYTF. The CDR3, as DNA: TGTGCCAGCAGTGAAGCGCCCGGAGGCGGCTACACCTTC. The chain joins TRBV2 to TRBJ1-2; D gene unclear. The V gene's germline CDR1 is SNHLY and CDR2 FYNNEI. The V gene lost 0 bases and the J gene lost 8 bases, with 10 bases spanning the gap. The CDR3 has 13 residues.

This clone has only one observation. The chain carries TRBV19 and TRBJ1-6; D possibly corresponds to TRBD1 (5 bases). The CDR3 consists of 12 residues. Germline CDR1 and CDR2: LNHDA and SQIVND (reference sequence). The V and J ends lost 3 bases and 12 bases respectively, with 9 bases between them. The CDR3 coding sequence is TGTGCCAGTAGTATTCAGGGTGGACCCCTCCACTTT. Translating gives CASSIQGGPLHF.

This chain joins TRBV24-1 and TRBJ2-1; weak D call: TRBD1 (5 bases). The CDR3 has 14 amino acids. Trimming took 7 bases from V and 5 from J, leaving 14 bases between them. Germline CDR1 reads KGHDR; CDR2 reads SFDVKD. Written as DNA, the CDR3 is TGTGCCACCAGCCACCCCGACAGCAACAATGAGCAGTTCTTC. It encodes CATSHPDSNNEQFF.

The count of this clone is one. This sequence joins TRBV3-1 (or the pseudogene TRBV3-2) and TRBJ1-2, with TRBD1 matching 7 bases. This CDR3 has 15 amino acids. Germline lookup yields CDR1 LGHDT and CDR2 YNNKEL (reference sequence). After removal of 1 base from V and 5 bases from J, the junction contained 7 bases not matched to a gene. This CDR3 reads CASSQGFQGGYGYTF. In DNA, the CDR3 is TGTGCCAGCAGCCAAGGGTTTCAGGGGGGTTATGGCTACACCTTC.

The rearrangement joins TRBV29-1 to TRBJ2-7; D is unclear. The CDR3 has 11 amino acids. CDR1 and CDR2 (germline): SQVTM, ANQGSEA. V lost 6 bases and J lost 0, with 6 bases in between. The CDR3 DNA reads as TGCAGCGTACGGGTCTCCTACGAGCAGTACTTC. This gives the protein CSVRVSYEQYF.

DNA for the CDR3: TGTGCCAGCAGCCAACTGGGGGCCGGCTACACCTTC. It translates to CASSQLGAGYTF. The J gene is TRBJ1-2, the V gene TRBV3-1 (or the pseudogene TRBV3-2); tentative D call: TRBD1 (6 bases). CDR3 length: 12 residues. Germline-derived CDR1 and CDR2 are LGHDT and YNNKEL (reference sequence). The V and J ends lost 2 bases and 8 bases respectively, with 9 bases between them.

CDR3 amino acids: CSVGGGVSNQPQHF. The CDR3 coding sequence is TGCAGCGTTGGGGGGGGAGTTAGCAATCAGCCCCAGCATTTT. The genes are TRBV29-1 and TRBJ1-5; maybe TRBD1 (5 bases). V was cut by 4 bases and J by 0 bases, with 10 bases left in between. The CDR3 is 14 amino acids. Germline values: CDR1 SQVTM, CDR2 ANQGSEA. Based on the CDR3 plus reference TRBV29-1 and TRBJ1-5, the full variable domain is SAVISQKPSRDICQRGTSLTIQCQVDSQVTMMFWYRQQPGQSLTLIATANQGSEATYESGFVIDKFPISRPNLTFSTLTVSNMSPEDSSIYLCSVGGGVSNQPQHFGDGTRLSIL.

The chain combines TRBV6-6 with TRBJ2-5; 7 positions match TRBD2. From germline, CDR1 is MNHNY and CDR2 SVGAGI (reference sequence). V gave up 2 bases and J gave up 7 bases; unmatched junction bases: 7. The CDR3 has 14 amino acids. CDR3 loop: CASSYPGSGGTQYF. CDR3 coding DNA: TGTGCCAGCAGTTACCCGGGTTCGGGGGGGACCCAGTACTTC.

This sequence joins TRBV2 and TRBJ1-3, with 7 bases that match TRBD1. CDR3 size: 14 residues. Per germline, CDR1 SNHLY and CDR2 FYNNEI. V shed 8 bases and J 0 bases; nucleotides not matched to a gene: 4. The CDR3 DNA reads TGTGCCAGCGGCCGGGACAGCTCTGGAAACACCATATATTTT. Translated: CASGRDSSGNTIYF.

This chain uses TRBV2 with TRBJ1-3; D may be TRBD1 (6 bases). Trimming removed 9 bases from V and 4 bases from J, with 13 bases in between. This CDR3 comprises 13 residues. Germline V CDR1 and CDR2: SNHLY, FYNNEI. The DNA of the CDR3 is TGTGCCAGTTACAGGGTAACAGGAAACACCATATATTTT. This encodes CASYRVTGNTIYF.

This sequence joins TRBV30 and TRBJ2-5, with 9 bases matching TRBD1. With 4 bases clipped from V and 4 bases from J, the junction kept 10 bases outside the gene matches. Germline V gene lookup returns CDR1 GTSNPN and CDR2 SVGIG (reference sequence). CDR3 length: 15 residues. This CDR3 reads CAWNPTGGRGETQYF. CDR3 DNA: TGTGCCTGGAACCCGACAGGGGGGCGTGGAGAGACCCAGTACTTC.

DNA of the CDR3: TGTGCCAGCAGCTTGACCAGCGGGAGGGGGCGGGATGGCTACACCTTC. It specifies CASSLTSGRGRDGYTF. The chain combines TRBV5-6 with TRBJ1-2; 7 bases are shared with TRBD1. The ends lost 1 base at V and 6 bases at J; junction bases unmatched: 12. Per germline, CDR1 SGHDT and CDR2 YYEEEE. The CDR3 is 16 amino acids.

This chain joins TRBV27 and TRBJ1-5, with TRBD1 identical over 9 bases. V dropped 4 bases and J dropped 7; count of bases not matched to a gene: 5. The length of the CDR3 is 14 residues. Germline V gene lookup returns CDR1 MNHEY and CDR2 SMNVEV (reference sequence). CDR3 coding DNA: TGTGCCAGCAGTTCGACAGGGGGAAGGCAGCCCCAGCATTTT. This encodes CASSSTGGRQPQHF.

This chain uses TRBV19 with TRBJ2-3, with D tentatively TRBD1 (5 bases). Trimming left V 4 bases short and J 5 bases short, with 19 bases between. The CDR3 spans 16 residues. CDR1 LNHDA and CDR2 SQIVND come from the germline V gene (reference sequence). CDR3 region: CASSTGWQGGRDTQYF. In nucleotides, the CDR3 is TGTGCCAGTAGTACAGGTTGGCAGGGCGGTCGAGATACGCAGTATTTT.

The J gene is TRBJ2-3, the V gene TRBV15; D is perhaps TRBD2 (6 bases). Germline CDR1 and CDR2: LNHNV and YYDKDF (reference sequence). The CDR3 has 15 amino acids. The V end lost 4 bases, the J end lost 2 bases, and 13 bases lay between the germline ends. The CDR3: CATSIGTFNTDTQYF. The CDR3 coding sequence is TGTGCCACCAGCATCGGGACTTTCAACACAGATACGCAGTATTTT.

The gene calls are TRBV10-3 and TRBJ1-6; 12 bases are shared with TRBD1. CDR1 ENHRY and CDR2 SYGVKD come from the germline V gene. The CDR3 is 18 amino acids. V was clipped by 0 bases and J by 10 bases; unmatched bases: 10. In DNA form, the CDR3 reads TGTGCCATCAGTGAGTCCGGGACAGGGGGCTCTGGAGGGTCACCCCTCCACTTT. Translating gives CAISESGTGGSGGSPLHF.

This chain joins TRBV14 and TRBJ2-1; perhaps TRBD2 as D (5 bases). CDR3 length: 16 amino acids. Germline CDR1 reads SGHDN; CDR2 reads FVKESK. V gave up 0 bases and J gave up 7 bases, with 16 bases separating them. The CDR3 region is CASSQERLAWWNEQFF. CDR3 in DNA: TGTGCCAGCAGCCAAGAGAGGCTAGCCTGGTGGAATGAGCAGTTCTTC.

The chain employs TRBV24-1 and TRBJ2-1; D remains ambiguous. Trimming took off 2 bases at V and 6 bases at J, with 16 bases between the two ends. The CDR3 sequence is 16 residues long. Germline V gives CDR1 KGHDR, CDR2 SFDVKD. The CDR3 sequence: CATSDYGYTHTNEQFF. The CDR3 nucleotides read TGTGCCACCAGTGATTACGGGTATACCCATACCAATGAGCAGTTCTTC.